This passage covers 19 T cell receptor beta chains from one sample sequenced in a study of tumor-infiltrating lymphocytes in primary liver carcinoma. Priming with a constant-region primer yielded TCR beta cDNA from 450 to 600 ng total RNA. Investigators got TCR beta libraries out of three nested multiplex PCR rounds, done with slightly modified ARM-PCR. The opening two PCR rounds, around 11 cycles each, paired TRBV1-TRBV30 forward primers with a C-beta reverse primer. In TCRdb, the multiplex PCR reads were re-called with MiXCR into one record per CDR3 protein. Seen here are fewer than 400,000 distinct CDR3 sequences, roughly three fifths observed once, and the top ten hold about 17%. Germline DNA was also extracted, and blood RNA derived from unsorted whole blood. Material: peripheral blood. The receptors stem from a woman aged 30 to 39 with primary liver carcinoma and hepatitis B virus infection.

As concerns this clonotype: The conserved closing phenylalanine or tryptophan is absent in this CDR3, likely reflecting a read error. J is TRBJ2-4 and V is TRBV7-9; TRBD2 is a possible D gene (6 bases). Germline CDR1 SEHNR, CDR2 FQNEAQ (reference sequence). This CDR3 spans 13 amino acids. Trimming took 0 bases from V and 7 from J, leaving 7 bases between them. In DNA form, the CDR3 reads TGTGCCAGCAGCTTAGCGGAGGGGAACATTCAGTACTTA. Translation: CASSLAEGNIQYL.

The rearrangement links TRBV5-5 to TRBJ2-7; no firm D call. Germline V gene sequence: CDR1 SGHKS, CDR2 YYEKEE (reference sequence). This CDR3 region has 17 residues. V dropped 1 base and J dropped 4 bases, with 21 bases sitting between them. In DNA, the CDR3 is TGTGCCAGCAGCTTGTTGACCGGGTTATCCGTGGGTTACGAGCAGTACTTC. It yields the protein CASSLLTGLSVGYEQYF.

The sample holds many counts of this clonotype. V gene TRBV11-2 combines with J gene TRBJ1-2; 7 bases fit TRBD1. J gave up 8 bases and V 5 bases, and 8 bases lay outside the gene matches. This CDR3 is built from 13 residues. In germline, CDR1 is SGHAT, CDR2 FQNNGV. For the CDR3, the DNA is TGTGCCAGCAGCGGAGACAGGGCTGGGGGCTACACCTTC. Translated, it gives CASSGDRAGGYTF.

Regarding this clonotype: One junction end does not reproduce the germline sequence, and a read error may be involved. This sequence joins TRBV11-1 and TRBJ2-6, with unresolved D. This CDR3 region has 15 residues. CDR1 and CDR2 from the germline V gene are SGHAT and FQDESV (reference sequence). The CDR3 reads CAGSRPGFGANVLTF. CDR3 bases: TGTGCCGGCAGCCGCCCTGGGTTCGGGGCCAACGTCCTGACTTTC.

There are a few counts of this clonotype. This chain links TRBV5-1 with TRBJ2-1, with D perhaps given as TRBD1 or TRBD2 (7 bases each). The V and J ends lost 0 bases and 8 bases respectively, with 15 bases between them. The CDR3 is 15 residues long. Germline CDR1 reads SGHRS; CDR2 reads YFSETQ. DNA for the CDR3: TGCGCCAGCAGCTTGGGGCAGGGGGGGTCGGATGAGCAGTTCTTC. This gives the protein CASSLGQGGSDEQFF.

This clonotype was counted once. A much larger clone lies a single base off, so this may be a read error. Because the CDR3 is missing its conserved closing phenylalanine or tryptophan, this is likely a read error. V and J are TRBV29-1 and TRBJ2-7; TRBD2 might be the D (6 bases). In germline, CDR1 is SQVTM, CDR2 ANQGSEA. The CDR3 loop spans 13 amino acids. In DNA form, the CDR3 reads TGCAGGCGCCCTGGATCGGGGGTCTACGAGCAGTACTTA. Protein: CRRPGSGVYEQYL.

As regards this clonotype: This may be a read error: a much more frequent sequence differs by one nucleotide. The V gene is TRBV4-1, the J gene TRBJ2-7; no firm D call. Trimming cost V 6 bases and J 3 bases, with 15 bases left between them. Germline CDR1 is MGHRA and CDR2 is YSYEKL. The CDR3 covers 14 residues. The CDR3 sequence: CASSPLSGDYEQYF. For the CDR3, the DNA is TGCGCCAGCAGTCCGTTGTCTGGAGACTACGAGCAGTACTTC.

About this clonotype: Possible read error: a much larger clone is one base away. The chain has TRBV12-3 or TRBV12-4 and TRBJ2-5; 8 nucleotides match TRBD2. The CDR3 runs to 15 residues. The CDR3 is CTSSLEERENGTQYF. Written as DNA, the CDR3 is TGTACCAGCAGCTTAGAAGAGCGGGAGAACGGGACCCAGTACTTC.

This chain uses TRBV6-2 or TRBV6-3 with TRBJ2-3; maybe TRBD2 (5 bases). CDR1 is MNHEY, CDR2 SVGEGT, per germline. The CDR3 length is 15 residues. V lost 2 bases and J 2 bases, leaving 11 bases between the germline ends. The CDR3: CASSYLSGSTDTQYF. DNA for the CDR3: TGTGCCAGCAGTTACCTAAGCGGCTCCACAGATACGCAGTATTTT.

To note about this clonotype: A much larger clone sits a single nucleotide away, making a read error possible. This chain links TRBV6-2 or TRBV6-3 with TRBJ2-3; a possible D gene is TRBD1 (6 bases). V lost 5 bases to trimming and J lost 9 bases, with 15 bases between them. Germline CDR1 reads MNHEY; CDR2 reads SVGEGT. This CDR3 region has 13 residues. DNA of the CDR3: TGTGCCAGCAGTAAGGATATGAGGGGGACGCAGTATTTT. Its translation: CASSKDMRGTQYF.

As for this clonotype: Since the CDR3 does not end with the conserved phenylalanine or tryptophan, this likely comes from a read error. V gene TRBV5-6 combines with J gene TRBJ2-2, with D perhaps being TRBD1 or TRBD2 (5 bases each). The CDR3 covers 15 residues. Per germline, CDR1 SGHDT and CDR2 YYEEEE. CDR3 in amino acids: CDSSLAPRVTGALFC. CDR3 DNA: TGTGACAGCAGCTTGGCACCCAGAGTCACCGGGGCGCTGTTTTGT.

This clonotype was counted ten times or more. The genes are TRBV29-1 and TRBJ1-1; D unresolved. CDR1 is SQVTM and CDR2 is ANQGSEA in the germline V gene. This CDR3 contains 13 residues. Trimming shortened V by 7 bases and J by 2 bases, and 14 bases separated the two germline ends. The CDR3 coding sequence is TGCAGCGCTCTTGACGGCCTTAACACTGAAGCTTTCTTT. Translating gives CSALDGLNTEAFF.

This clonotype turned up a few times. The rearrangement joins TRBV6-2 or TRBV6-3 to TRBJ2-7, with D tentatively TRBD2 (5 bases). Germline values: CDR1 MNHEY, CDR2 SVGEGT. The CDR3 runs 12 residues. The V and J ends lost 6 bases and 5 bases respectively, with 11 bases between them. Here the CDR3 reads CASREGLDEQYF. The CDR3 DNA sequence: TGTGCCAGCAGAGAGGGCCTGGACGAGCAGTACTTC.

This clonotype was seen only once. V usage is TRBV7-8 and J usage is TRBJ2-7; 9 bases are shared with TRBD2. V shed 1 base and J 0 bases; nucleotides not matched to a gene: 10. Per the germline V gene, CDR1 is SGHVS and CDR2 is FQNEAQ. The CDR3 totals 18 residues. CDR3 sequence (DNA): TGTGCCAGCAGCTTAGGGGGGAGGGCTAGCGGGACCTCCTACGAGCAGTACTTC. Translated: CASSLGGRASGTSYEQYF.

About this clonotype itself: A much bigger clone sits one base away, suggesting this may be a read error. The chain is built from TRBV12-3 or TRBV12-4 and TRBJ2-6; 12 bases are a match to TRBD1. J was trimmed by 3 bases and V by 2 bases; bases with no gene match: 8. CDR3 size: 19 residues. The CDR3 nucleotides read TGTGCCAGCAGTTTAAGAATTGGGACAGGGGGCGATGGGGCCAACGTCCTGACTTTC. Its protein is CASSLRIGTGGDGANVLTF.

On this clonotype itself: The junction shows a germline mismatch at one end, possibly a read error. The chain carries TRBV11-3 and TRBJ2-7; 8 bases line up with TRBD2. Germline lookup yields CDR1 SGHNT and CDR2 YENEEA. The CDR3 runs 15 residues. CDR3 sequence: CVSSLPPGRAYEQYF. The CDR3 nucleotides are TGTGTCAGCAGCTTACCCCCCGGGAGGGCATACGAGCAGTACTTC.

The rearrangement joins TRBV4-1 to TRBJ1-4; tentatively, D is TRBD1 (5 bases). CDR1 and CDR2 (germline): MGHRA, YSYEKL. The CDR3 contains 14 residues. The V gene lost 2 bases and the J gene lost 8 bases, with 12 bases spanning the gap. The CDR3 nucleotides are TGCGCCAGCAGCCAAAAAGGGACTCAGGAAAAACTGTTTTTT. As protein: CASSQKGTQEKLFF.

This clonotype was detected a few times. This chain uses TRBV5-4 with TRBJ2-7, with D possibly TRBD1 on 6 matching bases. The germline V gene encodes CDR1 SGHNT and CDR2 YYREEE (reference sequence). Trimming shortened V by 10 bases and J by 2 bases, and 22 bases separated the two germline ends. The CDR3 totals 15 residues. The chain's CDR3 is CAVQGGSRSTYEQYF. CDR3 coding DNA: TGTGCCGTTCAAGGGGGTTCCCGATCCACCTACGAGCAGTACTTC. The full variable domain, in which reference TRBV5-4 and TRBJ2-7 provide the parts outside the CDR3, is ETGVTQSPTHLIKTRGQQVTLRCSSQSGHNTVSWYQQALGQGPQFIFQYYREEENGRGNFPPRFSGLQFPNYSSELNVNALELDDSALYLCAVQGGSRSTYEQYFGPGTRLTVT.

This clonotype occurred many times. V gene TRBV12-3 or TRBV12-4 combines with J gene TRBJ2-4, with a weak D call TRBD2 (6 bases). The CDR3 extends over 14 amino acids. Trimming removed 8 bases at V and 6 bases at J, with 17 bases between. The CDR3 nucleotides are TGTGCCAGCTGTTCTGTAGCGGAGCTAAACATTCAGTACTTC. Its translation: CASCSVAELNIQYF.